This T cell receptor (beta chain) was retrieved from a study of chemoradiotherapy in HPV16-positive cancers. Only in-frame clones appear in the TCRdb table, and some are missing; sequencing was by immunoSEQ multiplex PCR. The sample contains under 35,000 clones, about 93% of which appear only once. Study-level points and caveats: In HPV16-positive patients, HPV-responsive T-cell expansion tracked better recurrence-free survival.

Germline CDR1 MNHNY, CDR2 SVGAGI (reference sequence). V was shortened by 0 bases and J by 8 bases, with 10 bases between the two germline ends. The CDR3 length is 13 residues. This clone was counted a single time. What it recognizes is unknown. The starting material was blood, obtained from a patient who underwent chemoradiotherapy. This TCR came from a human donor with HPV-associated anogenital cancer. The chain joins TRBV6-6 to TRBJ1-1, with D possibly matching TRBD1 (6 bases). The CDR3 spells CASSYSNRVEAFF. Written as DNA, the CDR3 is TGTGCCAGCAGTTACTCGAACAGGGTCGAAGCTTTCTTT.